This TCR beta chain is from a study of radiotherapy plus CTLA-4 blockade in lung cancer. About the study: Of all patients, around 20% responded objectively and approximately 31% showed disease control.

Method: immunoSEQ multiplex PCR; TCRdb's copy keeps in-frame clones and lacks some. This table has approximately 77,000 clones, 78% appearing once. The receptor was derived from a human donor with non-small cell lung cancer whose response to radiotherapy plus ipilimumab could not be evaluated. Some clones in this sample may be carry-over from other donors' samples. Sequencing used peripheral blood, obtained from a patient treated with radiotherapy plus ipilimumab.

The CDR3 is CASSFVDKETQYF. The CDR3 DNA reads as TGTGCCAGCAGTTTCGTGGACAAGGAGACCCAGTACTTC. The rearrangement uses TRBV28 and TRBJ2-5, with a possible D match to TRBD1 (5 bases). Trimming removed 3 bases at V and 5 bases at J, with 10 bases between. Germline V lookup: CDR1 MDHEN, CDR2 SYDVKM. The CDR3 has 13 amino acids.